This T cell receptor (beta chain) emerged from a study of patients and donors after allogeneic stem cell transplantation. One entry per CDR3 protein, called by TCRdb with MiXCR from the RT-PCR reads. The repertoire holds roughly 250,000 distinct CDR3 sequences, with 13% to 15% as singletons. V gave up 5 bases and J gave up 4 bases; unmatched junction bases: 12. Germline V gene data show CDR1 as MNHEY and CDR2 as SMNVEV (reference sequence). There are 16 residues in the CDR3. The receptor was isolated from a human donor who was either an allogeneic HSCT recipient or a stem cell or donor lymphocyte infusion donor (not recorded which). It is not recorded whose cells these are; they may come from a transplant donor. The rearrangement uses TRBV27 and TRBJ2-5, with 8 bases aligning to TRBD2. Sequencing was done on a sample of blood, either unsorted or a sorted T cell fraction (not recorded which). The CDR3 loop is CASSPRTSRAIETQYF. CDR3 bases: TGTGCCAGCAGTCCGCGGACTAGCCGGGCTATAGAGACCCAGTACTTC.